This TCR beta chain was retrieved from a study of cytomegalovirus exposure and HLA in healthy donors. CDR1 and CDR2 from the germline V gene are MRHNA and SNTAGT. The CDR3 consists of 15 residues. V dropped 3 bases and J dropped 3 bases, with 12 bases sitting between them. Primers for the PCR totalled 60 Vbeta and 13 Jbeta. Produced via immunoSEQ multiplex PCR; TCRdb's table is partial and in-frame only. The sample gives 150,000 to 200,000 clones, around four fifths of which show up once; about 3.1% is in the top ten. A word on this clone: Its antigen is as yet unknown.

Study outcomes and limitations: Productive rates of about 87% or about 30% were seen for most TCR beta V segments in an earlier analysis.

What was sequenced was PBMCs. This sequence joins TRBV6-4 and TRBJ1-5; TRBD1 is a possible D gene (6 bases). This clonotype was sampled from a female donor in good health and CMV-seronegative. CDR3 nucleotides: TGTGCCAGCAGTGAACAGGGAGGGGTCAATCAGCCCCAGCATTTT. It codes for CASSEQGGVNQPQHF.